This entry features one T cell receptor beta chain sequence. The antigen it recognizes is unknown. There are no base qualities to consult, and no much larger clone falls within one base. The germline V gene yields SGHRS for CDR1 and YFSETQ for CDR2. From the cysteine up to the phenylalanine, the CDR3 has a length of 13 residues. Solely the CDR3 DNA is kept, with 39 bases framed from the first base. V and J lose 1 base and 7 bases, and a span of 11 bases separates them. This entry comes from a study of identical twins (dated by TCRdb to between 2015 and 2016). The study in broad terms: To test whether fetal clonotypes persist, this study deep-sequenced TCR alpha and beta repertoires from monozygotic twins, from unrelated adults of various ages, and from cord blood. To rule out contamination, the twin experiments were replicated at different times with different library preparation protocols. General conclusions and limits of the study: Because the same donors could not be followed over many years, the conclusions relied on cross-sectional statistical analysis. Invariant T cells such as MAIT and iNKT could partly confound zero-insertion analyses, although diverse VJ usage argued against such confounding for most clonotypes. Compared with coincidental sharing between unrelated individuals, an excess of low generation-probability sequences was observed among out-of-frame TCR alpha sequences shared between twins. Fewer insertions were carried by abundant cord blood beta clonotypes, a similar but weaker trend appeared in young adult naive repertoires, and no such trend appeared in memory repertoires. Excess twin sharing in beta out-of-frame sequences was weaker because fewer shared sequences lowered the signal-to-noise ratio. In monozygotic twins, out-of-frame TCR alpha sharing was systematically underestimated by recombination models, although the models agreed with sharing between unrelated individuals.

Only healthy Caucasian donors were included. The library was produced with 5' RACE. The instrument was an Illumina HiSeq 2000. A universal primer binding site was added through template switching, and the final cDNA carried a unique molecular identifier so that TCR cDNA molecules could be counted accurately. Specific primers in the conserved constant-segment region were used to synthesize first-strand cDNA for TCR alpha and beta chains. To control for contamination, every cDNA library carried two barcodes: a SMART-Mk sample barcode plus Illumina barcodes. TruSeq adapter sequences, together with Illumina sample barcodes, were added in two successive PCR steps. The TCR alpha and beta cDNA libraries were sequenced on the Illumina HiSeq platform using custom primers. The paper's data handling went like this. MiGEC processed the raw reads to extract unique molecular identifiers, while MiXCR was used to determine the CDR3 positions. Recombination models were inferred per individual with the repgenHMM and IGoR tools using an EM algorithm. The analysis of shared clonotypes was done with the tcR package in R, with sharing normalized by the product of cloneset sizes. To study raw recombination free of thymic and clonal selection effects, out-of-frame nonproductive sequences were analyzed. TCRdb handled the public reads itself, with Q25 trimming in fastp and clone calling in MiXCR, and kept productive beta chains. Each CDR3 protein gets just one entry, which takes the most common genes and DNA from the rows behind it. TCRdb's processing, not the authors' own work, is the source of the V and J calls. The sample includes some 1,600,000 distinct CDR3 sequences, with around a third observed a single time. The ten largest clones represent roughly 0.3% of the sample.

The sequence came from a newborn girl in good health. The sample was cord blood. The chain is made from TRBV5-1 and TRBJ1-1, with the D gene not confidently named. The DNA sequence reads TGCGCCAGCAGCTTGAGGTCCCGGGATGAAGCTTTCTTT. This yields the protein CASSLRSRDEAFF.